Here is one T cell receptor (beta chain) with its context. Antigen specificity is unknown. The sample originates from a study of T cell responses to AZD1222 COVID-19 vaccine. Study-level results: Spike was spanned by vaccine-associated CD4 TCRs, which were dominant at 160-218 and 743-854. Just 5 to 7 people given AZD1222 tested seropositive at baseline. Most donors were white British and more were female, and clonal diversity was possibly underestimated. The repertoires were collected only after the peak T cell response.

Clones were sequenced by immunoSEQ multiplex PCR, and TCRdb holds only the in-frame ones, with some missing. The table records roughly 170,000 clones, roughly 88% of them present only once. The source material was peripheral blood, sampled on day 0 of AZD1222 vaccination. This clonotype originated in an adult in good health.

The CDR3 here is CASSRPASGNTIYF. The CDR3 DNA is TGTGCCAGCAGCCGCCCCGCCTCTGGAAACACCATATATTTT. J is TRBJ1-3 and V is TRBV28; D is unresolved. Trimming removed 6 bases at V and 0 bases at J, with 9 bases between. Germline V gene sequence: CDR1 MDHEN, CDR2 SYDVKM. The CDR3 runs 14 residues.